What follows are 12 T cell receptor beta chains derived from one specimen sequenced in a study of T cell changes during pregnancy in multiple sclerosis. TCRdb's table, derived via immunoSEQ multiplex PCR, lists solely in-frame clones and lacks some. The profile shows roughly 67,000 clones, roughly nine tenths of them singletons. The sample was peripheral blood, taken in the second trimester of pregnancy. The receptor set was obtained from a female donor with multiple sclerosis, enrolled in a pregnancy study.

CDR3 bases: TGCGCCAGCAGCGAAGTTAGCGGACCGAACACCGGGGAGCTGTTTTTT. Translated: CASSEVSGPNTGELFF. The chain links TRBV4-1 to TRBJ2-2; possibly TRBD2 for D (6 bases). CDR1 MGHRA and CDR2 YSYEKL come from the germline V gene. Trimming pared 5 bases from V and 0 bases from J, leaving 13 bases between. This CDR3 has 16 residues.

The rearrangement links TRBV7-8 to TRBJ2-7; possible D gene TRBD1, 5 bases. Trimming shortened V by 5 bases and J by 3 bases, and 11 bases separated the two germline ends. The CDR3 runs 13 residues. The V gene's germline CDR1 is SGHVS and CDR2 FQNEAQ. CDR3: CASSQRTNYEQYF. CDR3 in DNA: TGTGCCAGCAGCCAAAGGACAAACTACGAGCAGTACTTC.

The chain has TRBV9 and TRBJ2-5; TRBD2 agrees at 10 bases. The V gene end was trimmed by 2 bases and the J gene end by 3 bases; junction bases not matched to a gene: 4. This CDR3 is built from 15 residues. Germline CDR1 and CDR2: SGDLS and YYNGEE. This chain's CDR3 is CASSVTSGAKETQYF. The CDR3 DNA follows: TGTGCCAGCAGCGTTACTAGCGGGGCTAAAGAGACCCAGTACTTC.

In this sample, this clone turned up once. This rearrangement joins TRBV7-2 to TRBJ2-1; 9 bases match TRBD2. The CDR3 extends over 15 amino acids. Trimming removed 3 bases from V and 0 bases from J; junction bases left unmatched: 0. Germline values: CDR1 SGHTA, CDR2 FQGNSA. In DNA, the CDR3 is TGTGCCAGCAGCTTTAGCGGGAGCTCCTACAATGAGCAGTTCTTC. This sequence encodes CASSFSGSSYNEQFF.

This clone has only one observation. The chain links TRBV7-8 to TRBJ2-7; the D gene is possibly TRBD1 (5 bases). Germline CDR1 and CDR2: SGHVS and FQNEAQ. This CDR3 region has 15 residues. V lost 0 bases and J 0 bases, leaving 9 bases between the germline ends. In DNA, the CDR3 is TGTGCCAGCAGCTTAGCTAGGGGTCTCTCCTACGAGCAGTACTTC. Protein product: CASSLARGLSYEQYF.

This chain uses TRBV4-3 with TRBJ1-4; D not resolved. V shed 0 bases and J shed 7 bases, with 9 bases lying between them. The CDR3 is 14 residues long. In germline, CDR1 is LGHNA, CDR2 YSLEER. This CDR3 is CASSQDVAAEKLFF. Written as DNA, the CDR3 is TGCGCCAGCAGCCAAGATGTGGCGGCTGAAAAACTGTTTTTT.

The chain links TRBV7-2 to TRBJ1-2; D not certain. V was pared by 2 bases and J by 8 bases, with 12 bases between. The CDR3 has 13 amino acids. Germline lookup yields CDR1 SGHTA and CDR2 FQGNSA. The CDR3 loop reads CASSLSPTPGYTF. The CDR3 nucleotides read TGTGCCAGCAGCTTAAGTCCCACACCGGGCTACACCTTC.

This chain uses TRBV19 with TRBJ1-1; D is unclear. With 3 bases removed from V and 3 bases from J, the gap between germline ends came to 8 bases. The CDR3 loop spans 13 amino acids. The germline V gene has CDR1 LNHDA and CDR2 SQIVND (reference sequence). CDR3 amino acids: CASSIARYTEAFF. The CDR3 coding sequence is TGTGCCAGTAGTATTGCTAGATACACTGAAGCTTTCTTT.

The chain couples TRBV7-2 to TRBJ1-2; TRBD1 is a possible D gene (6 bases). The germline gives CDR1 SGHTA, CDR2 FQGNSA. The CDR3 runs to 15 residues. Trimming removed 5 bases from V and 6 bases from J, with 19 bases in between. The CDR3 DNA is TGTGCCAGCAGCCCGGGGACACCAATCGGGCATGGCTACACCTTC. It codes for CASSPGTPIGHGYTF.

This clone was seen a few times. The V gene is TRBV9, the J gene TRBJ1-1, with 8 bases fitting TRBD1. CDR1 is SGDLS, CDR2 YYNGEE, per germline. The CDR3 runs to 16 residues. The ends lost 6 bases at V and 1 base at J; junction bases unmatched: 11. The DNA for the CDR3 is TGTGCCAGCACCCCGGGTCAGGGGGCGGAGAACACTGAAGCTTTCTTT. Translated, it gives CASTPGQGAENTEAFF.

A few counts support this clone. V and J are TRBV19 and TRBJ2-4, with 8 nucleotides matching TRBD2. This CDR3 has 15 residues. V shed 6 bases and J 0 bases; nucleotides not matched to a gene: 4. CDR1 and CDR2 (germline): LNHDA, SQIVND (reference sequence). CDR3 DNA: TGTGCCAGTAGCCTACTAGCGGTAGCCAAAAACATTCAGTACTTC. The encoded protein is CASSLLAVAKNIQYF.

The V call is TRBV2, the J call TRBJ1-2; possibly TRBD1 for D (5 bases). The V gene lost 1 base and the J gene lost 4 bases, with 10 bases spanning the gap. The length of the CDR3 is 14 residues. CDR1 is SNHLY, CDR2 FYNNEI, per germline. CDR3 region: CASSEEQAVYGYTF. The CDR3, as DNA: TGTGCCAGCAGTGAAGAACAGGCAGTCTATGGCTACACCTTC.